The 18 T cell receptor beta chains below all came from one sample that was sequenced in a study of cytomegalovirus exposure and HLA in healthy donors. This PCR relied on a set of 60 Vbeta primers and 13 Jbeta primers. The repertoire was sequenced with immunoSEQ multiplex PCR; TCRdb's copy has only in-frame clones and lacks some. The table includes some 110,000 clones, about 79% detected once. The sequenced sample consisted of PBMCs. The source of these receptors is a woman under 30 in good health and CMV-seropositive.

The chain carries TRBV7-3 and TRBJ2-5; TRBD2 might be the D (6 bases). V lost 5 bases and J 5 bases, leaving 15 bases between the germline ends. Germline assignment: CDR1 SGHTA and CDR2 FQGTGA. The CDR3 has 14 amino acids. As DNA, the CDR3 is TGTGCCAGCAGCCCCAACGGAGGGAAGGAGACCCAGTACTTC. Residues: CASSPNGGKETQYF.

This clone was seen a single time. This chain links TRBV5-6 with TRBJ1-2; 9 nucleotides agree with TRBD1. CDR3 length equals 15 residues. Germline trimming cut 2 bases from V and 4 bases from J; bases unmatched to any gene: 6. The germline V gene has CDR1 SGHDT and CDR2 YYEEEE. The CDR3 DNA follows: TGTGCCAGCAGCTTAAAGGACAGGGGATCCTATGGCTACACCTTC. It specifies CASSLKDRGSYGYTF. Complete variable domain (other parts from reference TRBV5-6 and TRBJ1-2): DAGVTQSPTHLIKTRGQQVTLRCSPKSGHDTVSWYQQALGQGPQFIFQYYEEEERQRGNFPDRFSGHQFPNYSSELNVNALLLGDSALYLCASSLKDRGSYGYTFGSGTRLTVV.

This rearrangement joins TRBV6-5 to TRBJ1-4, with TRBD1 as a possible D gene (5 bases). Trimming stripped 6 bases from V and 0 bases from J, with 8 bases between. The CDR3 length is 14 residues. Germline loops: CDR1 MNHEY, CDR2 SVGAGI. The CDR3 protein is CASRARATNEKLFF. The CDR3 DNA reads TGTGCCAGCAGGGCCAGGGCAACTAATGAAAAACTGTTTTTT.

The gene calls are TRBV6-1 and TRBJ2-7, with a weak D call TRBD1 (6 bases). Germline values: CDR1 MNHNS, CDR2 SASEGT. The CDR3 loop spans 13 amino acids. The V and J ends lost 8 bases and 2 bases respectively, with 13 bases between them. CDR3 amino acids: CASAGDGTYEQYF. The CDR3 DNA reads as TGTGCCAGCGCAGGGGACGGAACCTACGAGCAGTACTTC.

The V call is TRBV11-3, the J call TRBJ1-1; D ambiguous. Between the trimmed V and J ends, which lost 3 bases and 3 bases, there was a span of 8 bases. This CDR3 comprises 13 residues. CDR1 is SGHNT, CDR2 YENEEA, per germline. CDR3 amino acids: CASSFDTYTEAFF. The CDR3, as DNA: TGTGCCAGCAGCTTCGACACCTACACTGAAGCTTTCTTT.

The chain joins TRBV29-1 to TRBJ1-6; 7 nucleotides agree with TRBD1. Germline V gives CDR1 SQVTM, CDR2 ANQGSEA. The junction had 6 bases not matched to a gene; V was cut back by 6 bases and J by 7 bases. This CDR3 is 13 amino acids long. CDR3 loop: CSVSQGVNSPLHF. The DNA of the CDR3 is TGCAGCGTGTCGCAGGGGGTAAATTCACCCCTCCACTTT.

This sequence joins TRBV6-1 and TRBJ2-1; 14 positions agree with TRBD2. CDR1 is MNHNS, CDR2 SASEGT, per germline. V shed 6 bases and J 5 bases; nucleotides not matched to a gene: 0. The CDR3 extends over 14 amino acids. CDR3 coding DNA: TGTGCCAGCAGGGGACTAGCGGGAGACAATGAGCAGTTCTTC. This gives the protein CASRGLAGDNEQFF.

The rearrangement joins TRBV6-6 to TRBJ2-2; 8 positions agree with TRBD1. Germline trimming cut 5 bases from V and 5 bases from J; bases unmatched to any gene: 7. Per the germline V gene, CDR1 is MNHNY and CDR2 is SVGAGI (reference sequence). CDR3 length equals 15 residues. CDR3 bases: TGTGCCAGCAGTGGCAGGGGGCTCGGGACCGGGGAGCTGTTTTTT. Translating it yields CASSGRGLGTGELFF.

The chain employs TRBV30 and TRBJ2-2; D is possibly TRBD1 (5 bases). Per germline, CDR1 GTSNPN and CDR2 SVGIG (reference sequence). The CDR3 totals 13 residues. V was cut by 3 bases and J by 1 base, with 6 bases left in between. Here the CDR3 reads CAWRRGNTGELFF. The CDR3 nucleotides are TGTGCCTGGAGAAGGGGGAACACCGGGGAGCTGTTTTTT.

This clone was seen a handful of times. The V and J genes are TRBV2 and TRBJ2-3, with D unclear. The germline CDR1 and CDR2 sequences are SNHLY and FYNNEI. V dropped 8 bases and J dropped 0 bases, with 12 bases sitting between them. This CDR3 comprises 14 residues. The DNA of the CDR3 is TGTGCCAGCGTCACAGATACTAGCACAGATACGCAGTATTTT. It codes for CASVTDTSTDTQYF.

This clone showed up just a few times. V gene TRBV27 combines with J gene TRBJ1-2, with 8 bases identical to TRBD1. Germline V lookup: CDR1 MNHEY, CDR2 SMNVEV (reference sequence). The CDR3 runs to 16 residues. The junction had 8 bases not matched to a gene; V was cut back by 0 bases and J by 5 bases. CDR3 protein: CASSLSLLQGGYGYTF. For the CDR3, the DNA is TGTGCCAGCAGTTTATCGTTGTTACAGGGGGGGTATGGCTACACCTTC.

This chain links TRBV6-1 with TRBJ1-1, with 9 positions matching TRBD1. The CDR3 covers 17 residues. With 4 bases clipped from V and 4 bases from J, the junction kept 13 bases outside the gene matches. The germline V gene has CDR1 MNHNS and CDR2 SASEGT. The CDR3 spells CASSVVTGGGRSTEAFF. CDR3 nucleotides: TGTGCCAGCAGTGTAGTTACAGGGGGCGGTAGAAGCACTGAAGCTTTCTTT.

This rearrangement joins TRBV13 to TRBJ2-3, with D possibly matching TRBD2 (5 bases). CDR3 size: 14 residues. Germline CDR1 PRHDT, CDR2 FYEKMQ (reference sequence). Trimming stripped 7 bases from V and 4 bases from J, with 15 bases between. The CDR3 sequence: CASTFRRRSDTQYF. CDR3 nucleotides: TGTGCCAGCACCTTCCGGAGGCGGTCAGATACGCAGTATTTT.

This chain uses TRBV27 with TRBJ1-6; maybe TRBD1 (6 bases). The V gene lost 3 bases and the J gene lost 11 bases, with 8 bases spanning the gap. This CDR3 has 12 amino acids. CDR1 and CDR2 from the germline V gene are MNHEY and SMNVEV (reference sequence). The CDR3 sequence: CASSFGQTPLHF. The CDR3, as DNA: TGTGCCAGCAGTTTCGGACAGACACCCCTCCACTTT.

A note on this clone: Other DNA sequences of this sample code for an identical CDR3. V and J are TRBV29-1 and TRBJ2-7, with 7 nucleotides matching TRBD1. Trimming at V came to 8 bases and at J to 1 base, leaving 8 bases not matched to a gene. The CDR3 extends over 13 amino acids. Germline V gene data show CDR1 as SQVTM and CDR2 as ANQGSEA. The CDR3 reads CSSRDSLSYEQYF. The CDR3 coding sequence is TGCAGCTCCCGGGACAGCCTATCCTACGAGCAGTACTTC.

The chain combines TRBV5-1 with TRBJ2-1, with 13 bases identical to TRBD2. The CDR3 loop spans 16 amino acids. The germline gives CDR1 SGHRS, CDR2 YFSETQ. Trimming at V came to 2 bases and at J to 7 bases, leaving 6 bases not matched to a gene. The CDR3 DNA sequence: TGCGCCAGCAGCTTAATTGGACTAGCGGGAGCTAATGAGCAGTTCTTC. Translating gives CASSLIGLAGANEQFF.

The chain has TRBV19 and TRBJ1-5; 7 positions match TRBD1. This CDR3 contains 15 residues. The J segment lost 5 bases and the V segment lost 6 bases, leaving 10 bases of the junction unmatched. The germline V gene has CDR1 LNHDA and CDR2 SQIVND (reference sequence). In DNA, the CDR3 is TGTGCCAGTAGCCTTAACAGGGGTTGGGATCAGCCCCAGCATTTT. This codes for CASSLNRGWDQPQHF.

This clone occurred a few times. The chain combines TRBV6-5 with TRBJ2-7; 8 bases match TRBD1. Trimming took 0 bases from V and 2 from J; bases not matched to a gene: 3. Germline CDR1 and CDR2: MNHEY and SVGAGI. The CDR3 sequence is 15 residues long. Here the CDR3 DNA reads TGTGCCAGCAGTTACTCGACAGGGGAAGCCTACGAGCAGTACTTC. Protein product: CASSYSTGEAYEQYF.